This section outlines one T cell receptor (beta chain) sequence together with its context. The specificity of this receptor is unknown. Base quality data are lacking; no much larger clone is found one base away. These data come from a study of blood T cells in healthy people across ages (dated by TCRdb to about 2015). Concerning the study at large: Template switching captured roughly one uniquely barcoded TCR beta cDNA molecule per two T cells in model experiments. Using the same blood draw, the study looked at two additional independent replicas of 1 million unique cDNA reads for two donors, one aged 18 to 30 and the other aged 80 or older. The donors were split into four age groups: young (average around 15 years), middle-aged (about 40), aged (roughly 60) and long-lived (under 90). To avoid experimental bias, donors of different ages were spread randomly across the sequencing lanes. Using deep sequencing normalized with unique cDNA molecular identifiers, the study measured how TCR beta repertoire diversity changes with age. General findings and caveats noted by the study authors: Compared with the aged group, the long-lived group had more naive CD4+ T cells, fewer expanded clones and increased TCR diversity, suggesting age selection. Donor CMV infection status was unknown, potentially confounding age-related changes in expanded clonotypes. Conclusive comparison of naive and antigen-experienced compartments was prevented by the profiling of bulk unsorted PBMCs. A strong correlation was found between observed TCR beta diversity and the percentage of naive T cells measured by flow cytometry. Estimates of total diversity from one million sequenced T cells were regarded as lower bounds and underestimates. Observed TCR beta diversity per million T cells fell roughly linearly with age, and a significant reduction was already apparent by age roughly 40.

Systemically healthy Caucasian individuals from Russia, approximately 39 in total and aged about 6 to 100 years, were included as donors. Each donor gave roughly 9.5 milliliters of peripheral blood, collected into EDTA-treated Vacutainer tubes. Ficoll-Paque density-gradient centrifugation was used to isolate PBMCs, with at least 6.5 million per sample. Total RNA was extracted from PBMCs with Trizol reagent, with at least 5.5 micrograms obtained per sample. Naive CD45RAhigh/CD27high T cell percentages were measured by flow cytometry on a PBMC aliquot from every donor. Library preparation used 5' RACE. The sample was run on an Illumina HiSeq 2500. The second PCR ran for roughly 6 to 11 cycles and used a J-beta primer mix along with a sample-barcoded 5' primer. A template-switch 5' adaptor carrying 12 random nucleotides introduced a unique molecular identifier onto each TCR beta cDNA molecule. At least 3 million CDR3-containing paired-end reads were obtained from each sample. First-strand cDNA was synthesized from all RNA with the Mint cDNA synthesis kit, primed by a TRBC-specific oligonucleotide. All cDNA was treated with uracil-DNA glycosylase and then went through a first 18-cycle PCR with the universal primers M1SS and BC2_uni_R. As for the authors' bioinformatics: Each sample was normalized by randomly selecting 1 million high-quality reads, each carrying a distinct molecular identifier. Reads with shared molecular identifiers were discarded instead of being binned into consensus sequences. CDR3 identification, clonotype clustering and error correction used MiTCR with a Q25 quality threshold and the strictest error-elimination algorithm. Lower-bound total TCR beta diversity was estimated with a nonparametric unseen species model using Euler transformation. TCRdb reprocessed the public reads (quality trimming at Q25 with fastp, clone calling with MiXCR) and kept in-frame beta chains. Duplicate CDR3 protein sequences are folded into a single record with the most common DNA and genes. TCRdb's processing, not the authors', yielded these V and J calls. Present in this sample are around 800,000 distinct CDR3 sequences, 40% to 50% of which were seen just once. About a fifth of the sample is taken by the ten largest.

The sequence was obtained from a man between 60 and 70 years old in good health. The source material was blood.

The DNA reads as follows: TGTGCCAGCATCAAACCCTCTAGCGGGGGCAACAATGAGCAGTACTTC. It translates as CASIKPSSGGNNEQYF. The rearranged chain carries TRBV5-5 and TRBJ2-1; TRBD2 agrees with 10 junctional bases. The J call is doubtful: the DNA matches TRBJ2-7 better. The CDR3 measures 16 amino acids from cysteine to phenylalanine. The only DNA kept is the CDR3, 48 bases in frame from the first base. Based on the germline V gene (reference sequence), the CDR1 and CDR2 sequences are SGHKS and YYEKEE.